Below, one TCR beta chain is given with its context. This sample is drawn from a study of blood T cell repertoires in COVID-19. Per the original data handling: It was from reference gene primer amplification that nucleated cell counts were estimated. The method was immunoSEQ multiplex PCR; TCRdb's version includes in-frame clones alone and lacks a portion of them. D and trimming were read from the DNA, whereas the V and J calls and clone size are those reported in that table. Among tens of thousands of clones listed, about 80% were seen once. Trimming took off 5 bases at V and 9 bases at J, with 13 bases between the two ends. CDR3 length: 12 amino acids.

The gene calls are TRBV12-3 or TRBV12-4 and TRBJ2-5, with a weak D call TRBD2 (5 bases). This TCR was recovered from a woman in her sixties or seventies with acute or convalescent COVID-19. The sample was peripheral blood. CDR3 in amino acids: CASSPRTEAQYF. In DNA, the CDR3 is TGTGCCAGCAGTCCCAGGACGGAGGCCCAGTACTTC.